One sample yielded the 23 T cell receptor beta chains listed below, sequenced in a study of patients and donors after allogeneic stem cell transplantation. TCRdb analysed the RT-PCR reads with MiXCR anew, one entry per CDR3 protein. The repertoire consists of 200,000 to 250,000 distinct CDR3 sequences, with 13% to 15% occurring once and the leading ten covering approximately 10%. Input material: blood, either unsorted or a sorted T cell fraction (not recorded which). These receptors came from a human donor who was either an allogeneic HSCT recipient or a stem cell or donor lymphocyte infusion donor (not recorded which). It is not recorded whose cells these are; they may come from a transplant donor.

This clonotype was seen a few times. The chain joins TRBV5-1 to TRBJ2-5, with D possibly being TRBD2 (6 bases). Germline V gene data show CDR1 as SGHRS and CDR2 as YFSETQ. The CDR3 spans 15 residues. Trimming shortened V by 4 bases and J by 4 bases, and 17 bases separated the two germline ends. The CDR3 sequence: CASSKVGQGGETQYF. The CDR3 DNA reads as TGCGCCAGCAGCAAGGTTGGGCAGGGAGGAGAGACCCAGTACTTC.

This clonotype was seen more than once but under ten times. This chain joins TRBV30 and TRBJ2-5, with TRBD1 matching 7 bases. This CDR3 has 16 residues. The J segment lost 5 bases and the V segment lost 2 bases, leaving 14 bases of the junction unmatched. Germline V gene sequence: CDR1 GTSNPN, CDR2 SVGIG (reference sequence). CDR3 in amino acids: CAWSTPGTSRGETQYF. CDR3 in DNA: TGTGCCTGGAGTACCCCCGGGACCTCCAGGGGGGAGACCCAGTACTTC.

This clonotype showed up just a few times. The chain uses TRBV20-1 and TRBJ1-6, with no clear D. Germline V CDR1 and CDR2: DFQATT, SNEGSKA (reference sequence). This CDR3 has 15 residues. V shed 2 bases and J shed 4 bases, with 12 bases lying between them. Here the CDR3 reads CSARPGWDYNSPLHF. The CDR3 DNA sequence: TGCAGTGCTAGACCGGGGTGGGATTATAATTCACCCCTCCACTTT.

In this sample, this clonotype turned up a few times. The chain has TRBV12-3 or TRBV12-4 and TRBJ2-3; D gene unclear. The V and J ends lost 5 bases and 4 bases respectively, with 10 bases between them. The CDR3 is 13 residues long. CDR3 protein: CASSLSSPDTQYF. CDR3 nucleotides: TGTGCCAGCAGTCTCAGTTCTCCAGATACGCAGTATTTT.

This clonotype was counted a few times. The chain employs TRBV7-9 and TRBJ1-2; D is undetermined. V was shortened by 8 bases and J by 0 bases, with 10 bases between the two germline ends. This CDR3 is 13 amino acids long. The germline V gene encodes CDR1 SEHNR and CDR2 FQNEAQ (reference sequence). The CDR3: CASGQPANYGYTF. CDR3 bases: TGTGCCAGCGGCCAGCCCGCTAACTATGGCTACACCTTC.

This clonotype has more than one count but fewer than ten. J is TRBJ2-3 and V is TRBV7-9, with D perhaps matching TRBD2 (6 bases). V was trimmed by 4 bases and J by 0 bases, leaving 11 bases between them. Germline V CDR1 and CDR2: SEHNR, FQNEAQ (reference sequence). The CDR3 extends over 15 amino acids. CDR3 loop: CASSSEGRSTDTQYF. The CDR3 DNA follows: TGTGCCAGCAGCTCCGAGGGGAGGAGCACAGATACGCAGTATTTT.

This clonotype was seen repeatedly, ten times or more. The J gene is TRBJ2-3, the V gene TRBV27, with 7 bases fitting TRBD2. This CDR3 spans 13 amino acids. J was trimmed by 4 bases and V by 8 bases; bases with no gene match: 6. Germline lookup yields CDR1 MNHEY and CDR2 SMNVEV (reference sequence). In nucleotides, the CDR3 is TGTGCCAGCCAGCGGGGTGGGCCAGATACGCAGTATTTT. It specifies CASQRGGPDTQYF.

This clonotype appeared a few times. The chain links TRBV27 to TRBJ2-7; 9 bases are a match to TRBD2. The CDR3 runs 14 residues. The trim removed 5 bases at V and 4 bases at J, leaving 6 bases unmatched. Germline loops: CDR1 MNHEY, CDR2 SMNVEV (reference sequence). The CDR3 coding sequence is TGTGCCAGCAGTAAGGGACTAGCTAGGTACGAGCAGTACTTC. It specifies CASSKGLARYEQYF.

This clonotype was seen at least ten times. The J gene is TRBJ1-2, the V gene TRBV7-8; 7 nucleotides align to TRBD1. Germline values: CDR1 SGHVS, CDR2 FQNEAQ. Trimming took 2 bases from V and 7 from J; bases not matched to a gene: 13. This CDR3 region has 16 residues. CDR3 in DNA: TGTGCCAGCAGCTTACAGACAGGGAACAATATCGGTGGCTACACCTTC. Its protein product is CASSLQTGNNIGGYTF.

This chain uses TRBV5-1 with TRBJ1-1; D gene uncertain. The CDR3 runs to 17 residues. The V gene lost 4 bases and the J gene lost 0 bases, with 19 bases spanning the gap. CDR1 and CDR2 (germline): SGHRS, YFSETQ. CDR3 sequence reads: CASSLGGPRLMNTEAFF. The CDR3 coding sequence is TGCGCCAGCAGCCTGGGAGGGCCGCGTTTAATGAACACTGAAGCTTTCTTT.

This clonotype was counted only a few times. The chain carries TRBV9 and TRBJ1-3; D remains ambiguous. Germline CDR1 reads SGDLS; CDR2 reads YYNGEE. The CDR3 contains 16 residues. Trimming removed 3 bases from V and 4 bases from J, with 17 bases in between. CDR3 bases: TGTGCCAGCAGCGCAGATACAGTCTCTGTCGGAAACACCATATATTTT. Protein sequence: CASSADTVSVGNTIYF.

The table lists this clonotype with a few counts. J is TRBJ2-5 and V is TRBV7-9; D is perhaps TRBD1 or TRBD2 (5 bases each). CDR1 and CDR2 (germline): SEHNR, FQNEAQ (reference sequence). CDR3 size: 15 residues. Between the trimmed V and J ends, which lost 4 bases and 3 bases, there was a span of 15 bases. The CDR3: CASSSRDVYEETQYF. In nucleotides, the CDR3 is TGTGCCAGCAGCTCGAGGGACGTCTATGAAGAGACCCAGTACTTC.

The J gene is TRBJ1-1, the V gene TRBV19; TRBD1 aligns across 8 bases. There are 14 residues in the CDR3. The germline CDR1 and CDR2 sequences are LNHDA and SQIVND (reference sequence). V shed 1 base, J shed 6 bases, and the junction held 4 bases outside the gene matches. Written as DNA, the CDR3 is TGTGCCAGTAGTATAGGCGGACAGGGCTCTGAAGCTTTCTTT. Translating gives CASSIGGQGSEAFF. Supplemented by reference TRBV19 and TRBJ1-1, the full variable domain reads DGGITQSPKYLFRKEGQNVTLSCEQNLNHDAMYWYRQDPGQGLRLIYYSQIVNDFQKGDIAEGYSVSREKKESFPLTVTSAQKNPTAFYLCASSIGGQGSEAFFGQGTRLTVV.

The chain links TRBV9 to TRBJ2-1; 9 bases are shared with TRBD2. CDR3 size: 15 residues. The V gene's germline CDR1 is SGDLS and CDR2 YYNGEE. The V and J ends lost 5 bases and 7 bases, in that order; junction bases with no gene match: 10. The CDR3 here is CASSGGLARGNEQFF. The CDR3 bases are TGTGCCAGCAGTGGGGGACTAGCCCGAGGGAATGAGCAGTTCTTC. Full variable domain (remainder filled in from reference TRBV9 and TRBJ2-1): DSGVTQTPKHLITATGQRVTLRCSPRSGDLSVYWYQQSLDQGLQFLIQYYNGEERAKGNILERFSAQQFPDLHSELNLSSLELGDSALYFCASSGGLARGNEQFFGPGTRLTVL.

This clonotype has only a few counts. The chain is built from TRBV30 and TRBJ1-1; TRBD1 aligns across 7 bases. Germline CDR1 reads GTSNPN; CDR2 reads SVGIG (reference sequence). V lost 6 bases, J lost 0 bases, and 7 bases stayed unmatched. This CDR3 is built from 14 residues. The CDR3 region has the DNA TGTGCCTGCCAGAGGGACAGTTTGAACACTGAAGCTTTCTTT. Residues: CACQRDSLNTEAFF.

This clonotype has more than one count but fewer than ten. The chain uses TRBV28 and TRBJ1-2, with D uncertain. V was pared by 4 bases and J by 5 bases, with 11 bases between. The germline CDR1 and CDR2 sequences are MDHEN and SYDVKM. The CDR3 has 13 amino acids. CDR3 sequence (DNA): TGTGCCAGCAGTTCGGGAGGGCGTTATGGCTACACCTTC. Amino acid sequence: CASSSGGRYGYTF.

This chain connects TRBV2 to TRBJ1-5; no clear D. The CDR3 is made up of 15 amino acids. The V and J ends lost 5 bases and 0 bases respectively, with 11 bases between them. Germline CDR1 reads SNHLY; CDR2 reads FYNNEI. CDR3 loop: CASSLDENSNQPQHF. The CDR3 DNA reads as TGTGCCAGCAGTTTGGACGAAAATAGCAATCAGCCCCAGCATTTT.

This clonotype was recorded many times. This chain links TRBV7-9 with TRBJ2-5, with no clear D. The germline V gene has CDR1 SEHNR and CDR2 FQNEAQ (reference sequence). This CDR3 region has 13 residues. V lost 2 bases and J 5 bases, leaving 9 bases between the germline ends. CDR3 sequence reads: CASSLFQEETQYF. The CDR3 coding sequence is TGTGCCAGCAGCTTATTCCAGGAGGAGACCCAGTACTTC.

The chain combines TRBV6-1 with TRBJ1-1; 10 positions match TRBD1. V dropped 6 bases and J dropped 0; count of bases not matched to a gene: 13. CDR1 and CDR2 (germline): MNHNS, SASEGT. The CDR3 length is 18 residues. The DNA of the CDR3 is TGTGCCAGCAGCAGCCAGAGGACAGGGGGTCTTTTGAACACTGAAGCTTTCTTT. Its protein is CASSSQRTGGLLNTEAFF.

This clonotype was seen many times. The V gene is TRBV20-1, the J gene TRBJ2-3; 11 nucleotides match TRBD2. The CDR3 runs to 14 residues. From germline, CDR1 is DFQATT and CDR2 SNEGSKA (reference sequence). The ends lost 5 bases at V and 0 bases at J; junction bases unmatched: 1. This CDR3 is CSARTSGSTDTQYF. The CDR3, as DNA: TGCAGTGCTCGGACTAGCGGGAGCACAGATACGCAGTATTTT.

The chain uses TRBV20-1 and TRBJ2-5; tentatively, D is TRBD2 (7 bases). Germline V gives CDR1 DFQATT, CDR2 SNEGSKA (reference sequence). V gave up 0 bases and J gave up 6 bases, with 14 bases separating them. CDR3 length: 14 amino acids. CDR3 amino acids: CSARDQGGGKTQYF. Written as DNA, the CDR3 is TGCAGTGCTAGAGATCAGGGCGGGGGCAAGACCCAGTACTTC.

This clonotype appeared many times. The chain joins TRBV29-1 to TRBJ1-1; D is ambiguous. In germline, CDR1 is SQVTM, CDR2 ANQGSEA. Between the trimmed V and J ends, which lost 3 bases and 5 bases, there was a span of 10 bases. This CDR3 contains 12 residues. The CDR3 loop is CSVDAKRTEAFF. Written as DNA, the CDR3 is TGCAGCGTTGATGCCAAGAGGACTGAAGCTTTCTTT.

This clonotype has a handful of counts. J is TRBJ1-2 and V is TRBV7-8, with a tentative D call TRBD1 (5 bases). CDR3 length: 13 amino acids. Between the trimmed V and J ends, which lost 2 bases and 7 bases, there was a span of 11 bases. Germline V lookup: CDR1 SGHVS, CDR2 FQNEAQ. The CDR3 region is CASSLNLQGGYTF. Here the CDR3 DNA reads TGTGCCAGCAGCTTAAATCTCCAGGGTGGCTACACCTTC.